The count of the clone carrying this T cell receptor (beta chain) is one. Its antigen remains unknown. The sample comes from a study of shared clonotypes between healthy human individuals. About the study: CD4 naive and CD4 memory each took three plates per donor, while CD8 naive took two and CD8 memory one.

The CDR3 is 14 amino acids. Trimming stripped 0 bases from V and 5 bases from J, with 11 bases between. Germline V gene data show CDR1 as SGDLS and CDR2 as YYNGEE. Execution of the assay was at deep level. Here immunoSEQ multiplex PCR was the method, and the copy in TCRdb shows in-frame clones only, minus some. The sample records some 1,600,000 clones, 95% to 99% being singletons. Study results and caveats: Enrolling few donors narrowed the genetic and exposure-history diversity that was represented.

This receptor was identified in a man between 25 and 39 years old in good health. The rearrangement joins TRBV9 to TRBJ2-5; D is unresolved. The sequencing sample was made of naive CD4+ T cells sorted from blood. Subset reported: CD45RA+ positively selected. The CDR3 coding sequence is TGTGCCAGCAGCGTAGACGAGATCTGGGAGACCCAGTACTTC. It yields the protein CASSVDEIWETQYF.